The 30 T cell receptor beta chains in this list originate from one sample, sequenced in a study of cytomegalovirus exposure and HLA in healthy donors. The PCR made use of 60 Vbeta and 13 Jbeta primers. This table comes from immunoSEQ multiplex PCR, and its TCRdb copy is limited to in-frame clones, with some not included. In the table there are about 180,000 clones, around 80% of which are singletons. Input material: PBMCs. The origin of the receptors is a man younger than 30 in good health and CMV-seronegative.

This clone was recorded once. CDR3 loop: CASSEAGGPWDEQFF. In DNA form, the CDR3 reads TGTGCCAGCAGTGAAGCGGGGGGACCTTGGGATGAGCAGTTCTTC. This chain connects TRBV2 to TRBJ2-1, with a tentative D call TRBD2 (6 bases). Germline V lookup: CDR1 SNHLY, CDR2 FYNNEI. The CDR3 is 15 residues long. V dropped 0 bases and J dropped 8 bases, with 14 bases sitting between them. Filled out from reference TRBV2 and TRBJ2-1, the complete variable domain reads EPEVTQTPSHQVTQMGQEVILRCVPISNHLYFYWYRQILGQKVEFLVSFYNNEISEKSEIFDDQFSVERPDGSNFTLKIRSTKLEDSAMYFCASSEAGGPWDEQFFGPGTRLTVL.

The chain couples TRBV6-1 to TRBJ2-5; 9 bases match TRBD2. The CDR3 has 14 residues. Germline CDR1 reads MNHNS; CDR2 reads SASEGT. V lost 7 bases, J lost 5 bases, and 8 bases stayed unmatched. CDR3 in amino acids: CASIAGEFSETQYF. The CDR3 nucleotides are TGTGCCAGCATAGCGGGGGAATTTTCGGAGACCCAGTACTTC.

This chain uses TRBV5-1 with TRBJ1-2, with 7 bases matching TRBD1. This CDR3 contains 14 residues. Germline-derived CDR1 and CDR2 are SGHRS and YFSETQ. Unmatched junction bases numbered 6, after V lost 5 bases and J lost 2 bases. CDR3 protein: CASRQPGQNYGYTF. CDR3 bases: TGCGCCAGCAGACAACCGGGACAGAACTATGGCTACACCTTC.

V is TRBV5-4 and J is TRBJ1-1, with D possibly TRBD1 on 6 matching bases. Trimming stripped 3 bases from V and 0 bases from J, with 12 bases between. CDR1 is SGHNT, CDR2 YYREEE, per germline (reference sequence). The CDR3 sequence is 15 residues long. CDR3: CASSSPRGMNTEAFF. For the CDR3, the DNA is TGTGCCAGCAGCTCCCCCAGGGGAATGAACACTGAAGCTTTCTTT.

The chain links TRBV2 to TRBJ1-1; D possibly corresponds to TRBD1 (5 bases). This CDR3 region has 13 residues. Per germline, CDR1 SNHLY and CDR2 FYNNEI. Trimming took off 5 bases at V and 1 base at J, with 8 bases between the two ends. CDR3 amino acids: CASSQGQNTEAFF. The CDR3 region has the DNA TGTGCCAGCAGTCAGGGTCAGAACACTGAAGCTTTCTTT.

The DNA of the CDR3 is TGTGCCAGCAGCAAATTACAGGGGAGCGGTGAAGCTTTCTTT. As protein: CASSKLQGSGEAFF. This chain connects TRBV21-1 to TRBJ1-1; TRBD1 is the table's D call and was not checked against the DNA. TRBV21-1 corresponds to a pseudogene. CDR3 length: 14 residues.

CDR3 nucleotides: TGTGCCACCAGCACCAGAGAGACAGGGGGCGAGCAGTACTTC. Amino acids: CATSTRETGGEQYF. The rearrangement joins TRBV15 to TRBJ2-7; TRBD1 matches 9 bases. V shed 4 bases, J shed 6 bases, and the junction held 7 bases outside the gene matches. This CDR3 comprises 14 residues. The germline gives CDR1 LNHNV, CDR2 YYDKDF (reference sequence).

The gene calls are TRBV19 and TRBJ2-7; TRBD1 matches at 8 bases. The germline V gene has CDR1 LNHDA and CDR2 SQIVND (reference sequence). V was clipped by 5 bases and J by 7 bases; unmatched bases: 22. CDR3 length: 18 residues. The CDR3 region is CASSPQGRLRDRKGEQYF. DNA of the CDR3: TGTGCCAGTAGTCCACAGGGGAGACTGAGGGACAGGAAAGGGGAGCAGTACTTC.

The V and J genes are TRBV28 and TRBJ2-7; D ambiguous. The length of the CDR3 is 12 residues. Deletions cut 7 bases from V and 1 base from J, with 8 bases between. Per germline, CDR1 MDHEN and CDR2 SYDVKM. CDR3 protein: CASKHSSYEQYF. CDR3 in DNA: TGTGCCAGCAAGCACAGTTCCTACGAGCAGTACTTC.

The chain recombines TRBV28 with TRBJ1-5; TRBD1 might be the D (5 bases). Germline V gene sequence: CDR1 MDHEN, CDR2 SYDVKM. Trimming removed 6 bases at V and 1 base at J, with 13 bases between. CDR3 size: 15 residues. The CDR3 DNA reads TGTGCCAGCAGAAACCCAGGGATAAGCAATCAGCCCCAGCATTTT. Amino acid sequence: CASRNPGISNQPQHF.

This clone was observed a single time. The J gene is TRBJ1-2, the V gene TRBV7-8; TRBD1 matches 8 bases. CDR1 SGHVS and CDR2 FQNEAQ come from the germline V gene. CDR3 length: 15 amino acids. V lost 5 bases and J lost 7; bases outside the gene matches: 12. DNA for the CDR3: TGTGCCAGCAGCGACCCCGGCTTAGGACAGGGTGGCTACACCTTC. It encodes CASSDPGLGQGGYTF. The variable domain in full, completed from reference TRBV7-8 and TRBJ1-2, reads GAGVSQSPRYKVAKRGQDVALRCDPISGHVSLFWYQQALGQGPEFLTYFQNEAQLDKSGLPSDRFFAERPEGSVSTLKIQRTQQEDSAVYLCASSDPGLGQGGYTFGSGTRLTVV.

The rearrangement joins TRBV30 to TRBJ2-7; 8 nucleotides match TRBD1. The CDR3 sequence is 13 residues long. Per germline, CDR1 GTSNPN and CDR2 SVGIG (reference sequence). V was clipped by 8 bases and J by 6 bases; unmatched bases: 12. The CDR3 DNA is TGTGCCACCGAAGACAGGGGCCTTGGCGAGCAGTACTTC. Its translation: CATEDRGLGEQYF.

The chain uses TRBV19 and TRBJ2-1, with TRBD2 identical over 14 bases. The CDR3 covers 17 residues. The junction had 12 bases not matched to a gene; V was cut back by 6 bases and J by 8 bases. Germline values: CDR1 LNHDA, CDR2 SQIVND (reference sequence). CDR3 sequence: CASSRSGLAGGSYEQFF. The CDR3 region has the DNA TGTGCCAGTAGCCGCTCCGGACTAGCGGGGGGTTCGTATGAGCAGTTCTTC.

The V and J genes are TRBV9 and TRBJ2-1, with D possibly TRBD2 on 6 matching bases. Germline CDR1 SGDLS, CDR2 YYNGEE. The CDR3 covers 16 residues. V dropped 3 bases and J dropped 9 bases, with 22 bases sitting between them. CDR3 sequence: CASSATGEAGKIEQFF. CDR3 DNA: TGTGCCAGCAGCGCCACCGGGGAGGCGGGGAAGATTGAGCAGTTCTTC. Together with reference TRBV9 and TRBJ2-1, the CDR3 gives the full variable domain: DSGVTQTPKHLITATGQRVTLRCSPRSGDLSVYWYQQSLDQGLQFLIQYYNGEERAKGNILERFSAQQFPDLHSELNLSSLELGDSALYFCASSATGEAGKIEQFFGPGTRLTVL.

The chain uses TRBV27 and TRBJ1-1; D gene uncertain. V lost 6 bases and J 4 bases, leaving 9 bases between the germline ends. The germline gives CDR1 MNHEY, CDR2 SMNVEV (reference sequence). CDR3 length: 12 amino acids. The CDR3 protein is CASSSGITEAFF. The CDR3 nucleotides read TGTGCCAGCAGCTCCGGGATCACTGAAGCTTTCTTT.

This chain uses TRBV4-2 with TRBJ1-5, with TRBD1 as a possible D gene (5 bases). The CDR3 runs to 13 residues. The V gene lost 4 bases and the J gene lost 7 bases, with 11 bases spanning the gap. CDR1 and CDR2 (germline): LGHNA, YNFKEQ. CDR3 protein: CASSLGTAQPQHF. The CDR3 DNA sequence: TGTGCCAGCAGCCTCGGGACTGCACAGCCCCAGCATTTT.

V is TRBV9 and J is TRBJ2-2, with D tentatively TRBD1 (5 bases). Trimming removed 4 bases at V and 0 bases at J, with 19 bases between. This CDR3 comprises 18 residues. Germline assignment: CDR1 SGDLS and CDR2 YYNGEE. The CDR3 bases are TGTGCCAGCAGCCCTCGTAGACAGACAGCCACGAACACCGGGGAGCTGTTTTTT. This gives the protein CASSPRRQTATNTGELFF.

Here the CDR3 reads CATSGQGAVRFF. The CDR3 DNA reads as TGTGCCACCAGCGGCCAGGGGGCGGTTAGGTTCTTC. J is TRBJ2-1 and V is TRBV15, with 8 bases matching TRBD1. V shed 5 bases and J 15 bases; nucleotides not matched to a gene: 9. The CDR3 is made up of 12 amino acids. The germline gives CDR1 LNHNV, CDR2 YYDKDF (reference sequence).

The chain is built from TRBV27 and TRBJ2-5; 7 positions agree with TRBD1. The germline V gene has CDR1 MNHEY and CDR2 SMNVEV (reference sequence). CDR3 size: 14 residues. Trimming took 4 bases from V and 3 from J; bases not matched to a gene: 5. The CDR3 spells CASSWDRGKETQYF. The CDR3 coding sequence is TGTGCCAGCAGTTGGGACAGAGGTAAAGAGACCCAGTACTTC.

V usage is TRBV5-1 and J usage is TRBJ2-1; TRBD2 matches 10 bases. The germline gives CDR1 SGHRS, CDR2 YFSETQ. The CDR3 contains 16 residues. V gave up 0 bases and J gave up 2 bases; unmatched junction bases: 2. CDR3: CASSLEGTSAYNEQFF. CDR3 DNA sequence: TGCGCCAGCAGCTTGGAAGGGACTAGCGCCTACAATGAGCAGTTCTTC.

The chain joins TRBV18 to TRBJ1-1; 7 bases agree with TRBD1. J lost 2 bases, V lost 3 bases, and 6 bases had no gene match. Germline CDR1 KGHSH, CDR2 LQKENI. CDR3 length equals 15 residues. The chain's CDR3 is CASSPDRWVNTEAFF. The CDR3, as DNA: TGTGCCAGCTCACCGGACAGGTGGGTTAACACTGAAGCTTTCTTT.

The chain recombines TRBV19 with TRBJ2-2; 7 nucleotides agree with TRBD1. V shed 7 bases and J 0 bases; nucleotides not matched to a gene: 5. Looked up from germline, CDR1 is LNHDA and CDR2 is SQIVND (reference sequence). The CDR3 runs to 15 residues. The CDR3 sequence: CASTTGTANTGELFF. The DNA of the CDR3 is TGTGCCAGTACCACCGGGACAGCGAACACCGGGGAGCTGTTTTTT. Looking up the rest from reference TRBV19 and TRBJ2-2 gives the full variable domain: DGGITQSPKYLFRKEGQNVTLSCEQNLNHDAMYWYRQDPGQGLRLIYYSQIVNDFQKGDIAEGYSVSREKKESFPLTVTSAQKNPTAFYLCASTTGTANTGELFFGEGSRLTVL.

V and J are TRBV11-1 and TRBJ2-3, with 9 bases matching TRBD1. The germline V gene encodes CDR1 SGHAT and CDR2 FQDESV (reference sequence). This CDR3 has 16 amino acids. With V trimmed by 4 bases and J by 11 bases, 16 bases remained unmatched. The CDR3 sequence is CASSYPRDRVKERQYF. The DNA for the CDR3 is TGTGCCAGCAGCTACCCCCGGGACAGGGTAAAAGAAAGGCAGTATTTT. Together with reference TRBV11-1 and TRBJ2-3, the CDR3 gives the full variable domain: EAEVAQSPRYKITEKSQAVAFWCDPISGHATLYWYRQILGQGPELLVQFQDESVVDDSQLPKDRFSAERLKGVDSTLKIQPAELGDSAMYLCASSYPRDRVKERQYFGPGTRLTVL.

CDR3 nucleotides: TGTGCCAGCAGTCCCAACACAGGGGCTCCATGGTGGGGCGAGCAGTACTTC. Amino acid sequence: CASSPNTGAPWWGEQYF. The rearrangement uses TRBV7-4 and TRBJ2-7; 7 bases map to TRBD1. Looked up from germline, CDR1 is SGHVT and CDR2 is SQSDAQ. V gave up 6 bases and J gave up 6 bases; unmatched junction bases: 20. This CDR3 comprises 17 residues.

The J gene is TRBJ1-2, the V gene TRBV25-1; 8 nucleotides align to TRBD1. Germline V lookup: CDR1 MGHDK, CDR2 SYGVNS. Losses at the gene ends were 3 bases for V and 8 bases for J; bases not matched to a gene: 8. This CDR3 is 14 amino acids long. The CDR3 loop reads CASSDSGGRSGYTF. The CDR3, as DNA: TGTGCCAGCAGTGACTCAGGGGGCCGGTCCGGCTACACCTTC.

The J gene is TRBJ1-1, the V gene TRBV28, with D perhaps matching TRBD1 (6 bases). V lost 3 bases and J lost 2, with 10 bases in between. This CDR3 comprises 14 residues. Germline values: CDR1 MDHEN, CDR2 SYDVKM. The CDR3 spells CASSLWTDNTEAFF. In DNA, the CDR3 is TGTGCCAGCAGTTTGTGGACAGACAACACTGAAGCTTTCTTT. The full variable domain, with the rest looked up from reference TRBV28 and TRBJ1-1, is DVKVTQSSRYLVKRTGEKVFLECVQDMDHENMFWYRQDPGLGLRLIYFSYDVKMKEKGDIPEGYSVSREKKERFSLILESASTNQTSMYLCASSLWTDNTEAFFGQGTRLTVV.

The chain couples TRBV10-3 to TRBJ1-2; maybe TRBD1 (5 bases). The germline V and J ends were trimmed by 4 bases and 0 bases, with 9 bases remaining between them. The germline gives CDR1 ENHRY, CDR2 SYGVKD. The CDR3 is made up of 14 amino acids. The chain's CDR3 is CAISGQLANYGYTF. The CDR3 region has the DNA TGTGCCATCAGTGGACAGCTCGCTAACTATGGCTACACCTTC.

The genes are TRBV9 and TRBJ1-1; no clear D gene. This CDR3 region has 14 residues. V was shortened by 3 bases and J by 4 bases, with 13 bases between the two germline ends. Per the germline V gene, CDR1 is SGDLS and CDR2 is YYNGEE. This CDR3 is CASSAHQEGTEAFF. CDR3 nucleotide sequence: TGTGCCAGCAGCGCCCATCAGGAGGGCACTGAAGCTTTCTTT.

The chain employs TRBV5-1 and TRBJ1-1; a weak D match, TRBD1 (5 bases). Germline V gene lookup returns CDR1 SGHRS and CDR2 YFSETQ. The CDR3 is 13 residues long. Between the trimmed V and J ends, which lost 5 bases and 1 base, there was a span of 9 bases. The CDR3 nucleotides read TGCGCCAGCAGGCGGGACGGGAACACTGAAGCTTTCTTT. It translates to CASRRDGNTEAFF.

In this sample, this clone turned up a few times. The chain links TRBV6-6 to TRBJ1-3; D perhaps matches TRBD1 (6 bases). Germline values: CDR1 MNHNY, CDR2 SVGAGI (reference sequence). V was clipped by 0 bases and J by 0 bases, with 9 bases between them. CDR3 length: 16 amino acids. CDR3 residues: CASSYSTGLSGNTIYF. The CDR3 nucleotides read TGTGCCAGCAGTTACTCGACAGGTCTCTCTGGAAACACCATATATTTT.